This T cell receptor beta chain was profiled in a study of regulatory T cells in long-lasting Graves disease. Construction of the TCR beta libraries employed iRepertoire HTBI primers in conjunction with Arm-PCR of CDR3 regions. TCRdb reprocessed the multiplex PCR reads with MiXCR, giving one entry per CDR3 protein. The sample has just over 600,000 distinct CDR3 sequences, about 16% seen once; the top ten hold approximately 18%. Looked up from germline, CDR1 is MNHEY and CDR2 is SMNVEV (reference sequence). The CDR3 consists of 12 residues. In its sample, this clonotype was seen a few times. A much larger clone differs by one base, so this may be a read error. Stated time point: newly diagnosed GD, antithyroid drugs for less than 3 months. The TCR library was prepared using RNA isolated from PBMCs. The same specimen was also included in a second study, on T cells in Graves' hyperthyroidism and ophthalmopathy.

The input for sequencing was peripheral blood mononuclear cells (PBMCs), taken at new diagnosis, from a patient treated with antithyroid drugs. The receptor's source is a woman aged 30 to 39 with Graves disease. The V gene is TRBV27, the J gene TRBJ1-1; a possible D gene is TRBD1 (5 bases). The CDR3 loop reads CASGDWGVEALF. DNA for the CDR3: TGTGCCAGCGGGGATTGGGGGGTTGAAGCTCTCTTT.